This section outlines one T cell receptor beta chain sequence together with its context. Its antigen is undetermined. Sequencing was performed with immunoSEQ multiplex PCR; in TCRdb, only in-frame clones are kept and a portion is missing. Among roughly 190,000 clones listed, roughly nine tenths were seen once. The entry originates in a study of T cell responses to AZD1222 COVID-19 vaccine. Points from the study as a whole: Among spike-specific TCRs, nearly half reportedly target unmutated variant regions. Spike-specific TCR breadth and depth went up after people got two AZD1222 doses. Possibly, clonal diversity was underestimated; donors were largely white British and included more females.

The CDR3 is made up of 14 amino acids. Germline assignment: CDR1 SGHRS and CDR2 YFSETQ. V lost 2 bases to trimming and J lost 8 bases, with 16 bases between them. This specimen was peripheral blood, taken 28 days after the second dose of the MenACWY control vaccine. This rearrangement joins TRBV5-1 to TRBJ1-2; D not certain. The source is an adult who received the MenACWY meningococcal vaccine as a control. In DNA form, the CDR3 reads TGCGCCAGCAGCTTAACTCCCGTTTGGGGAGGCTACACCTTC. Amino acid sequence: CASSLTPVWGGYTF. The variable domain in full, completed from reference TRBV5-1 and TRBJ1-2, reads KAGVTQTPRYLIKTRGQQVTLSCSPISGHRSVSWYQQTPGQGLQFLFEYFSETQRNKGNFPGRFSGRQFSNSRSEMNVSTLELGDSALYLCASSLTPVWGGYTFGSGTRLTVV.